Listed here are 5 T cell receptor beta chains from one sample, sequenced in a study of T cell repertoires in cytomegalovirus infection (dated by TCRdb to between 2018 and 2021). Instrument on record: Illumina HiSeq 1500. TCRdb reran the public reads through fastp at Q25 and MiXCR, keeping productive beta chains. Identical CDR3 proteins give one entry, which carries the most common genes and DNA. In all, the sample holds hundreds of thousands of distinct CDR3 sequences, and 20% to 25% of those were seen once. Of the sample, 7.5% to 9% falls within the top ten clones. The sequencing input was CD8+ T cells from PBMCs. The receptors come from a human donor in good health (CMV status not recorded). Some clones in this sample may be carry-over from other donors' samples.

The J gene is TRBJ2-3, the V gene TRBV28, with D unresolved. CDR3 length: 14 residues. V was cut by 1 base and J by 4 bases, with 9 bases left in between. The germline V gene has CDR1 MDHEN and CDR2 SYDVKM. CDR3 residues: CASSLYGAPDTQYF. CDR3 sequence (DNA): TGTGCCAGCAGTTTATATGGCGCTCCAGATACGCAGTATTTT. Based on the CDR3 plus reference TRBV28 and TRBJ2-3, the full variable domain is DVKVTQSSRYLVKRTGEKVFLECVQDMDHENMFWYRQDPGLGLRLIYFSYDVKMKEKGDIPEGYSVSREKKERFSLILESASTNQTSMYLCASSLYGAPDTQYFGPGTRLTVL.

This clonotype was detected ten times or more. The CDR3 DNA is TGTGCCAGCAGTTCAAACCCGGCCGCGAACACCGGGGAGCTGTTTTTT. Its protein product is CASSSNPAANTGELFF. The rearrangement uses TRBV28 and TRBJ2-2; no reliable D call. With 4 bases removed from V and 0 bases from J, the gap between germline ends came to 12 bases. Germline values: CDR1 MDHEN, CDR2 SYDVKM. This CDR3 is 16 amino acids long.

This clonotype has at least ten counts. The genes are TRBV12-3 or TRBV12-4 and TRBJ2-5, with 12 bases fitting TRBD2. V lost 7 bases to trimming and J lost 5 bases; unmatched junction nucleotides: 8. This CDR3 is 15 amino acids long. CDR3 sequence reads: CASKTSGGASETQYF. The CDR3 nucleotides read TGTGCCAGCAAGACTAGCGGGGGTGCCTCGGAGACCCAGTACTTC.

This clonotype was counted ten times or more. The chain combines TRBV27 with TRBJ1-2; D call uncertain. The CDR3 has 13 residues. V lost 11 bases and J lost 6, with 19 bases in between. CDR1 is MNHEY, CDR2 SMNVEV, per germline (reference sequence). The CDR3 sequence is CAVSRGRWNGYTF. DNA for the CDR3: TGTGCCGTTAGCCGGGGTAGGTGGAATGGCTACACCTTC.

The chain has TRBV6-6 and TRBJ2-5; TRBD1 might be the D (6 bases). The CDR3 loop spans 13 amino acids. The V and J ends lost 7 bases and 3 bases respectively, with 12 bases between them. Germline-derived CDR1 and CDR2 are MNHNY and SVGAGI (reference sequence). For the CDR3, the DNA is TGTGCCAGCACCTACACAGGGAAAGAGACCCAGTACTTC. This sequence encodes CASTYTGKETQYF.